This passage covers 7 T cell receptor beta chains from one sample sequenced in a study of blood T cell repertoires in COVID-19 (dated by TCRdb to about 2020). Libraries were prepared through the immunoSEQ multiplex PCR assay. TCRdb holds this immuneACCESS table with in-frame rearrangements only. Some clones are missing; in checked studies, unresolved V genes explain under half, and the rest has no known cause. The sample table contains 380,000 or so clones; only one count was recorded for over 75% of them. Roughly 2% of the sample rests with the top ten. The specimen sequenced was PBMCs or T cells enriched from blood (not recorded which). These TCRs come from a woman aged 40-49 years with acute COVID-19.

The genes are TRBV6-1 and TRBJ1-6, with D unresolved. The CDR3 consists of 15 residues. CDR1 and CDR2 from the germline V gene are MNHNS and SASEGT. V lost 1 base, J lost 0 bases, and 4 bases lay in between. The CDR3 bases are TGTGCCAGCAGTGAAGGGAGCTCCTATAATTCACCCCTCCACTTT. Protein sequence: CASSEGSSYNSPLHF.

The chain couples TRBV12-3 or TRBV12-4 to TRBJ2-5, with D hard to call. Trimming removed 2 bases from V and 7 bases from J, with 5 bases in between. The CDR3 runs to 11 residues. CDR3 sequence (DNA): TGTGCCAGCAGTTTAACCGGGACCCAGTACTTC. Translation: CASSLTGTQYF.

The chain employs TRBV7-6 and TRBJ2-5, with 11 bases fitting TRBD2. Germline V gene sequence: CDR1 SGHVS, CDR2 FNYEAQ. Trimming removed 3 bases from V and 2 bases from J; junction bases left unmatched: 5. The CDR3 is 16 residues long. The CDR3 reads CASSFSLAGGQETQYF. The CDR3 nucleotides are TGTGCCAGCAGCTTTTCCCTAGCGGGGGGACAAGAGACCCAGTACTTC.

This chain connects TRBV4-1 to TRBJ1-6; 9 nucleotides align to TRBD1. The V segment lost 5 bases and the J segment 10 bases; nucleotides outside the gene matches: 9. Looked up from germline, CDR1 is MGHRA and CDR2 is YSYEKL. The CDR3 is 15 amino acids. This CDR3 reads CASSDRDRVRSPLHF. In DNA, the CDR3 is TGCGCCAGCAGCGACCGGGACAGGGTACGGTCACCCCTCCACTTT.

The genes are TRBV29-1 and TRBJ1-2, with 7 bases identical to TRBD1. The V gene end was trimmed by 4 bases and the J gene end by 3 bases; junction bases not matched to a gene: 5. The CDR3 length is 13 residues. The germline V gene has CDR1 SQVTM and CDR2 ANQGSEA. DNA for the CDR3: TGCAGCGTTGTTAGGGGGCAGGACTATGGCTACACCTTC. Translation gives CSVVRGQDYGYTF. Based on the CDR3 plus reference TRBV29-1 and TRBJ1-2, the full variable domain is SAVISQKPSRDICQRGTSLTIQCQVDSQVTMMFWYRQQPGQSLTLIATANQGSEATYESGFVIDKFPISRPNLTFSTLTVSNMSPEDSSIYLCSVVRGQDYGYTFGSGTRLTVV.

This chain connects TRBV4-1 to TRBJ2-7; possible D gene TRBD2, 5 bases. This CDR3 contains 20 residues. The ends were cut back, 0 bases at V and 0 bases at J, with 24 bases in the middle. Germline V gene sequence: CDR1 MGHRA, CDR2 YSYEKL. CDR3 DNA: TGCGCCAGCAGCCAAGATAACACGCGTCAGCGTCGGGGAAGCTCCTACGAGCAGTACTTC. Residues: CASSQDNTRQRRGSSYEQYF.

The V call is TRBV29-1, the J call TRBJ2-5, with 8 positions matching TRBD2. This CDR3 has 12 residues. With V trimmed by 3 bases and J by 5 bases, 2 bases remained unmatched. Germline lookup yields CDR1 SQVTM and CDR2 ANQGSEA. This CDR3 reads CSVEGLVETQYF. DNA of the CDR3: TGCAGCGTTGAGGGACTAGTGGAGACCCAGTACTTC.